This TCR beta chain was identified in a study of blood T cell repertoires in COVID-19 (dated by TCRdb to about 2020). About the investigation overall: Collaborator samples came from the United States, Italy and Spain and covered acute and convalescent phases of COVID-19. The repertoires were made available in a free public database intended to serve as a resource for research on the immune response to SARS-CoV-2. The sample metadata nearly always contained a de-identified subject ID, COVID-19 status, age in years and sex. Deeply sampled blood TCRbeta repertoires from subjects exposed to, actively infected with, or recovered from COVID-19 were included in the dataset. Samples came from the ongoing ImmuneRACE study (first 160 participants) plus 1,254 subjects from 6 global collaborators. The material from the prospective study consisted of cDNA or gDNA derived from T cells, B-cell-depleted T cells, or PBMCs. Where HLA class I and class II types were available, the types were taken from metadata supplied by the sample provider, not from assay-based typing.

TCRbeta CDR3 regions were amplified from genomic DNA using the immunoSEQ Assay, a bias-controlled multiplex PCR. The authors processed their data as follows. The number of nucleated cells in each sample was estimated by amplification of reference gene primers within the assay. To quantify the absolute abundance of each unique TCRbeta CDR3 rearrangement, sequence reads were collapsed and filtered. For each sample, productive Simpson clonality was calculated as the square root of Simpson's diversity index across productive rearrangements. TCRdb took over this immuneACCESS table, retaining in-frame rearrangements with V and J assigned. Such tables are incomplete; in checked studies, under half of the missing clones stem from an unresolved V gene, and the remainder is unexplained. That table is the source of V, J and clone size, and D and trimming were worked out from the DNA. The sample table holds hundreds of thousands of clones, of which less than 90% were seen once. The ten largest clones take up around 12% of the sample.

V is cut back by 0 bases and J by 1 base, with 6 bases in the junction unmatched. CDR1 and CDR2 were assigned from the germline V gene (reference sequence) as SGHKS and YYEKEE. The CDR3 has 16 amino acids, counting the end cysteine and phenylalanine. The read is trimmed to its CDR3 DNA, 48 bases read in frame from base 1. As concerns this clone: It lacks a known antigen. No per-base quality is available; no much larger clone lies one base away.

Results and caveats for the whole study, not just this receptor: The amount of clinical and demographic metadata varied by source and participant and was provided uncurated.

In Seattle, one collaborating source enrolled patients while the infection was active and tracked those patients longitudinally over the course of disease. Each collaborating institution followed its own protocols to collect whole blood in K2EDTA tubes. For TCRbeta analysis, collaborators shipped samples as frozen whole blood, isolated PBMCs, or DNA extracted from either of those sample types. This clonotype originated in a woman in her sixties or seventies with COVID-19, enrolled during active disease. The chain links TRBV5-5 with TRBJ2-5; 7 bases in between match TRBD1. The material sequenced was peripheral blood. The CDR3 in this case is CASSLDPGTVQETQYF. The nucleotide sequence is TGTGCCAGCAGCTTGGACCCTGGGACAGTCCAAGAGACCCAGTACTTC. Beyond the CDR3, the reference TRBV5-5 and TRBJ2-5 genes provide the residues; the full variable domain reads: DAGVTQSPTHLIKTRGQQVTLRCSPISGHKSVSWYQQVLGQGPQFIFQYYEKEERGRGNFPDRFSARQFPNYSSELNVNALLLGDSALYLCASSLDPGTVQETQYFGPGTRLLVL.